The 18 T cell receptor beta chains reported below all come from one sample, sequenced in a study of T cells after yellow fever vaccination. In TCRdb, the 5' RACE reads were re-called with MiXCR into one record per CDR3 protein. The sample has under 300,000 distinct CDR3 sequences; 6% to 7.5% are singletons. The sequences come from CD4+ T cells sorted from PBMCs, collected 15 days after the yellow fever booster vaccination. The receptors stem from a man aged 30-40 years who received the YFV17D yellow fever vaccine.

CDR3 residues: CSASGLAGVRYNEQFF. The CDR3, as DNA: TGCAGTGCTTCCGGACTAGCGGGAGTTCGCTACAATGAGCAGTTCTTC. This sequence joins TRBV20-1 and TRBJ2-1, with TRBD2 matching over 13 bases. The germline CDR1 and CDR2 sequences are DFQATT and SNEGSKA (reference sequence). V lost 5 bases and J lost 3; bases outside the gene matches: 7. This CDR3 contains 16 residues.

This clonotype was observed many times. V gene TRBV15 combines with J gene TRBJ2-2, with a weak D call TRBD2 (5 bases). Germline V gene lookup returns CDR1 LNHNV and CDR2 YYDKDF (reference sequence). The CDR3 is 15 amino acids. V was clipped by 8 bases and J by 4 bases, with 17 bases between them. The CDR3 coding sequence is TGTGCCACCTTTGGCCGGAGGTCGGGCACCGGGGAGCTGTTTTTT. Translating it yields CATFGRRSGTGELFF.

V is TRBV5-1 and J is TRBJ2-7; TRBD2 matches 7 bases. The junction had 5 bases not matched to a gene; V was cut back by 0 bases and J by 2 bases. CDR1 and CDR2 (germline): SGHRS, YFSETQ. The CDR3 totals 15 residues. The CDR3 protein is CASSLGGSQPYEQYF. CDR3 nucleotides: TGCGCCAGCAGCTTGGGCGGGAGCCAACCCTACGAGCAGTACTTC.

As regards this clonotype: Mismatch with germline at one junction end may stem from a read error. The chain is built from TRBV5-1 and TRBJ2-1; 11 bases line up with TRBD2. Germline V lookup: CDR1 SGHRS, CDR2 YFSETQ. This CDR3 is 17 amino acids long. The CDR3 sequence is CSSSFLFSGRARNEQFF. The DNA of the CDR3 is TGCTCCAGCAGCTTCCTATTTAGCGGGAGGGCCAGAAATGAGCAGTTCTTC.

The rearrangement joins TRBV7-2 to TRBJ2-2; 7 bases match TRBD2. CDR3 length equals 16 residues. V trimming: 1 base; J trimming: 5 bases; junction bases outside the gene matches: 7. Germline CDR1 reads SGHTA; CDR2 reads FQGNSA. CDR3 sequence: CASSLVGAGFTGELFF. The CDR3 nucleotides read TGTGCCAGCAGCTTAGTCGGAGCGGGATTTACCGGGGAGCTGTTTTTT.

With regard to this clonotype: A much larger clone is a single base away; this may be a read error. J is TRBJ2-3 and V is TRBV7-2, with D hard to call. Germline CDR1 SGHTA, CDR2 FQGNSA. V lost 2 bases and J lost 0, with 6 bases in between. The CDR3 covers 14 residues. The CDR3 sequence is CASSLYDSTDTQYF. Here the CDR3 DNA reads TGTGCCAGCAGCTTATATGATAGCACAGATACGCAGTATTTT.

This clonotype was detected many times. CDR3: CAARQGVGNIQYF. CDR3 nucleotide sequence: TGTGCCGCCAGGCAGGGAGTGGGAAACATTCAGTACTTC. The chain carries TRBV10-3 and TRBJ2-4, with D perhaps matching TRBD1 or TRBD2 (5 bases each). V was trimmed by 11 bases and J by 6 bases, leaving 17 bases between them. Germline CDR1 reads ENHRY; CDR2 reads SYGVKD. The CDR3 consists of 13 residues.

This clonotype was found a few times. CDR3 in amino acids: CASSHRTQTQYF. The CDR3, as DNA: TGTGCCAGCAGCCATAGGACCCAGACCCAGTACTTC. The V call is TRBV3-1, the J call TRBJ2-5; no definite D call. CDR1 LGHDT and CDR2 YNNKEL come from the germline V gene (reference sequence). V lost 3 bases to trimming and J lost 6 bases, with 8 bases between them. The length of the CDR3 is 12 residues.

This clonotype was observed many times. The CDR3 protein is CASRRTGEATNEKLFF. CDR3 DNA sequence: TGTGCCAGCAGAAGGACAGGCGAAGCAACTAATGAAAAACTGTTTTTT. V is TRBV6-1 and J is TRBJ1-4, with 7 positions matching TRBD1. With 6 bases clipped from V and 0 bases from J, the junction kept 7 bases outside the gene matches. CDR1 and CDR2 from the germline V gene are MNHNS and SASEGT. There are 16 residues in the CDR3.

V gene TRBV20-1 combines with J gene TRBJ2-7, with TRBD1 matching 9 bases. The CDR3 totals 14 residues. V lost 6 bases, J lost 2 bases, and 8 bases stayed unmatched. The germline gives CDR1 DFQATT, CDR2 SNEGSKA (reference sequence). Written as DNA, the CDR3 is TGCAGTGCCGCCCCGGGACAGGGTCCCTACGAGCAGTACTTC. This codes for CSAAPGQGPYEQYF.

Ten or more counts support this clonotype. J is TRBJ2-1 and V is TRBV23-1; weak D call: TRBD1 (6 bases). TRBV23-1 is an open reading frame whose function is uncertain. V shed 1 base and J shed 10 bases, with 14 bases lying between them. The CDR3 is 14 residues long. The CDR3 coding sequence is TGCGCCAGCAGTCAATTCCTACAGGGTTACGAGCAGTTCTTC. Translating gives CASSQFLQGYEQFF.

The J gene is TRBJ2-7, the V gene TRBV5-5; D is uncertain. Germline V gives CDR1 SGHKS, CDR2 YYEKEE (reference sequence). Trimming stripped 3 bases from V and 0 bases from J, with 10 bases between. The CDR3 has 14 residues. CDR3 nucleotides: TGTGCCAGCAGCTCGGGCGGTATCTCCTACGAGCAGTACTTC. It yields the protein CASSSGGISYEQYF.

This clonotype was seen many times. This chain joins TRBV19 and TRBJ2-5; D is unresolved. The CDR3 sequence is 13 residues long. Per germline, CDR1 LNHDA and CDR2 SQIVND (reference sequence). Between the trimmed V and J ends, which lost 5 bases and 6 bases, there was a span of 13 bases. CDR3 sequence (DNA): TGTGCCAGTAGTGTATCGACGCCGCAGACCCAGTACTTC. As protein: CASSVSTPQTQYF.

This clonotype was recorded at least ten times. The V call is TRBV6-5, the J call TRBJ1-5, with TRBD1 identical over 9 bases. After removal of 6 bases from V and 2 bases from J, the junction contained 5 bases not matched to a gene. Germline-derived CDR1 and CDR2 are MNHEY and SVGAGI. This CDR3 has 15 amino acids. The CDR3 sequence: CASSPQGAGNQPQHF. CDR3 nucleotide sequence: TGTGCCAGCAGCCCACAGGGGGCGGGCAATCAGCCCCAGCATTTT.

This clonotype was found a few times. This chain links TRBV7-2 with TRBJ1-1; D unclear. Germline loops: CDR1 SGHTA, CDR2 FQGNSA. Trimming pared 0 bases from V and 1 base from J, leaving 9 bases between. CDR3 size: 15 residues. CDR3 DNA sequence: TGTGCCAGCAGCTTAGCGACGAGTTGGAACACTGAAGCTTTCTTT. This codes for CASSLATSWNTEAFF.

This clonotype was observed a handful of times. CDR3 amino acids: CAISGSSGRATNEQYF. Here the CDR3 DNA reads TGTGCCATCAGTGGATCCAGCGGGAGGGCAACGAACGAGCAGTACTTC. The chain is built from TRBV10-3 and TRBJ2-7; TRBD2 aligns across 10 bases. This CDR3 is 16 amino acids long. The V gene end was trimmed by 4 bases and the J gene end by 5 bases; junction bases not matched to a gene: 11. Germline V CDR1 and CDR2: ENHRY, SYGVKD.

In this sample, this clonotype turned up many times. The V call is TRBV11-2, the J call TRBJ2-3; D is tentatively TRBD1 or TRBD2 (7 bases each). The CDR3 loop spans 20 amino acids. Trimming left V 3 bases short and J 6 bases short, with 31 bases between. Germline CDR1 SGHAT, CDR2 FQNNGV. The CDR3 is CASSFRGFGRLAPLEDTQYF. The CDR3 bases are TGTGCCAGCAGCTTCAGGGGGTTCGGTAGACTAGCCCCCTTGGAGGATACGCAGTATTTT.

The table lists this clonotype with a few counts. This chain uses TRBV30 with TRBJ2-7; 7 bases map to TRBD1. The CDR3 totals 12 residues. The V gene's germline CDR1 is GTSNPN and CDR2 SVGIG (reference sequence). V gave up 2 bases and J gave up 3 bases; unmatched junction bases: 1. The CDR3 region has the DNA TGTGCCTGGAGTAGACAGGGCTACGAGCAGTACTTC. Its translation is CAWSRQGYEQYF.